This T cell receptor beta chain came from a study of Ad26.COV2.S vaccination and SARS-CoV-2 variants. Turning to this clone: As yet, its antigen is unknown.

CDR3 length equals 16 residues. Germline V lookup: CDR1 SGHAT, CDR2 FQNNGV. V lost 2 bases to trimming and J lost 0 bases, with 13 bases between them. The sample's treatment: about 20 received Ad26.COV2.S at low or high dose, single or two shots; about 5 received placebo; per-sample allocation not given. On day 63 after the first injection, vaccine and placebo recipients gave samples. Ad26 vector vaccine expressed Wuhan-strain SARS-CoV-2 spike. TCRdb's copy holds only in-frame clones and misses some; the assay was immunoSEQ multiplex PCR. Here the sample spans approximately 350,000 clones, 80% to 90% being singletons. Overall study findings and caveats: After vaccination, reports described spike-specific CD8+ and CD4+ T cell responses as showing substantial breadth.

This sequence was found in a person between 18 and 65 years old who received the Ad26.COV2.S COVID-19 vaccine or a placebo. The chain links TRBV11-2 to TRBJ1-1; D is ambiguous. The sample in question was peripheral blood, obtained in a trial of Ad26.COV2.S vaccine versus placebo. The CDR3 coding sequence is TGTGCCAGCAGCTTAAATTTAAGGACCGTGAACACTGAAGCTTTCTTT. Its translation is CASSLNLRTVNTEAFF.